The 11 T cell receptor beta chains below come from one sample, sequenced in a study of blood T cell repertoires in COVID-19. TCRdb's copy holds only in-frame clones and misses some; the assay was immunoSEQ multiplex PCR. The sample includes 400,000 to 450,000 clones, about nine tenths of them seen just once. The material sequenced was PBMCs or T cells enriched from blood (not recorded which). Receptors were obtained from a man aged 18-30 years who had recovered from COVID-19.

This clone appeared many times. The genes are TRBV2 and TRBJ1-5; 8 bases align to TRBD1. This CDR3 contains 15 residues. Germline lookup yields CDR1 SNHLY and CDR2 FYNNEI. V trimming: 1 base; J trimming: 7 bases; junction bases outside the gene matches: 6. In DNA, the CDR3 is TGTGCCAGCAGTGAAGGAGGACAGGGTTTGCAGCCCCAGCATTTT. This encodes CASSEGGQGLQPQHF.

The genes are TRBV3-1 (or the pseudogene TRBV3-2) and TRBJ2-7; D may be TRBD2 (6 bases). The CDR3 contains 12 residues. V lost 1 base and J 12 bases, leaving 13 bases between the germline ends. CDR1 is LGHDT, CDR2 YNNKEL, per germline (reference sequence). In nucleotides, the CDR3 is TGTGCCAGCAGCCAAGGGACTACCGCGTGGTACTTC. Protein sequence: CASSQGTTAWYF.

DNA for the CDR3: TGTGCCAGCTCACCACGATGGGGCGTTCAGTACAATGAGCAGTTCTTC. Translated, it gives CASSPRWGVQYNEQFF. V usage is TRBV18 and J usage is TRBJ2-1; maybe TRBD1 (5 bases). V gave up 1 base and J gave up 4 bases, with 14 bases separating them. The CDR3 contains 16 residues. Per the germline V gene, CDR1 is KGHSH and CDR2 is LQKENI.

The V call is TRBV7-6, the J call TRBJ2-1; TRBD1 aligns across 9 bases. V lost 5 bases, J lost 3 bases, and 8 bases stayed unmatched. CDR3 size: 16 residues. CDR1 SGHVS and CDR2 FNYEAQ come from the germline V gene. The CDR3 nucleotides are TGTGCCAGCAGCCCCGCCAACAGGGGGCTCTACAATGAGCAGTTCTTC. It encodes CASSPANRGLYNEQFF. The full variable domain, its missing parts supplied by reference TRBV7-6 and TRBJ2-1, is GAGVSQSPRYKVTKRGQDVALRCDPISGHVSLYWYRQALGQGPEFLTYFNYEAQQDKSGLPNDRFSAERPEGSISTLTIQRTEQRDSAMYRCASSPANRGLYNEQFFGPGTRLTVL.

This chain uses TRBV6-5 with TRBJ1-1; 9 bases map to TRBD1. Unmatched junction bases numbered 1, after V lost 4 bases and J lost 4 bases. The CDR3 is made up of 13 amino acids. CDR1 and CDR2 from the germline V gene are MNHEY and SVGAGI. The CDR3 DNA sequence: TGTGCCAGCAGTTCGACAGGGGGCACTGAAGCTTTCTTT. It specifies CASSSTGGTEAFF.

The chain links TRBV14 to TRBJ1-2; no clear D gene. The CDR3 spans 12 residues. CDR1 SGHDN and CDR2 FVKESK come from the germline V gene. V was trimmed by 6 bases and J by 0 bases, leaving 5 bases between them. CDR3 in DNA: TGTGCCAGCAGTTTAGCTAACTATGGCTACACCTTC. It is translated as CASSLANYGYTF.

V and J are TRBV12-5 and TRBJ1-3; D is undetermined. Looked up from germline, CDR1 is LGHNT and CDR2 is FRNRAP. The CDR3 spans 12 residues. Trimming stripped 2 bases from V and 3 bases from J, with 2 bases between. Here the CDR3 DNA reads TGTGCTAGTGGTTTGCGTGGAAACACCATATATTTT. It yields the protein CASGLRGNTIYF. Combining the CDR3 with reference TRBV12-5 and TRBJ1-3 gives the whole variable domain DARVTQTPRHKVTEMGQEVTMRCQPILGHNTVFWYRQTMMQGLELLAYFRNRAPLDDSGMPKDRFSAEMPDATLATLKIQPSEPRDSAVYFCASGLRGNTIYFGEGSWLTVV.

The CDR3 reads CASSLEGLMNSGNTIYF. CDR3 in DNA: TGTGCCAGCAGCTTAGAGGGGCTTATGAACTCTGGAAACACCATATATTTT. This chain uses TRBV7-8 with TRBJ1-3, with D perhaps matching TRBD1 (5 bases). The germline CDR1 and CDR2 sequences are SGHVS and FQNEAQ. V lost 1 base and J lost 0, with 13 bases in between. This CDR3 has 17 amino acids.

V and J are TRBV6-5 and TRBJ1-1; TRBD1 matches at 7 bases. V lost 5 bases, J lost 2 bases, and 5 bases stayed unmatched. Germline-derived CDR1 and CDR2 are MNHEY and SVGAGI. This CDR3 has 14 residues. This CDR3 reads CASSLRQGNTEAFF. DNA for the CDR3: TGTGCCAGCAGTCTAAGACAGGGAAACACTGAAGCTTTCTTT.

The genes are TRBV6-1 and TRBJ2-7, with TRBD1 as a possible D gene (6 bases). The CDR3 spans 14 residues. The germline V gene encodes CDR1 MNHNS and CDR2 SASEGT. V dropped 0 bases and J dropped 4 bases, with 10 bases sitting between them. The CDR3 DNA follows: TGTGCCAGCAGTGAAGCGTGGCAGGGGTACGAGCAGTACTTC. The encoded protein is CASSEAWQGYEQYF.

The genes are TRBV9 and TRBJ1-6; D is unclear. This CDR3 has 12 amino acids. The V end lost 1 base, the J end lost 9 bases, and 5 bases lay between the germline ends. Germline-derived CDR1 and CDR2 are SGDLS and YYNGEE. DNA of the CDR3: TGTGCCAGCAGCGTAACCGGTTCACCCCTCCACTTT. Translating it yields CASSVTGSPLHF.